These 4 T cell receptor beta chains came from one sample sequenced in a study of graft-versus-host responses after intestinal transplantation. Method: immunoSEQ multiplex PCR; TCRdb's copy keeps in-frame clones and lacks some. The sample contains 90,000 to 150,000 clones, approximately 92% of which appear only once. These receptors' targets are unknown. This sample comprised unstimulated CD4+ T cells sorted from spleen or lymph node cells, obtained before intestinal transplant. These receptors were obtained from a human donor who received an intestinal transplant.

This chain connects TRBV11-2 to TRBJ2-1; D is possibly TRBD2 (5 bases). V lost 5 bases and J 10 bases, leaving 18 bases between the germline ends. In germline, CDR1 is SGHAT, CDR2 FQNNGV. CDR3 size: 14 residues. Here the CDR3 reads CASSHPQTSGEQFF. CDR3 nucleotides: TGTGCCAGCAGCCACCCCCAAACTAGTGGCGAGCAGTTCTTC. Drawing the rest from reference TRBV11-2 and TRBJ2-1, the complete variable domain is EAGVAQSPRYKIIEKRQSVAFWCNPISGHATLYWYQQILGQGPKLLIQFQNNGVVDDSQLPKDRFSAERLKGVDSTLKIQPAKLEDSAVYLCASSHPQTSGEQFFGPGTRLTVL.

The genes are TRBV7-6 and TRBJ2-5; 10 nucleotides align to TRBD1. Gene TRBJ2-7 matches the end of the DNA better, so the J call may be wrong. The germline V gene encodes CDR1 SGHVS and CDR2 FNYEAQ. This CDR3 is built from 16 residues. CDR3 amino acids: CASSLGDRGLAYEQYF. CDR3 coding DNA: TGTGCCAGCAGCTTAGGGGACAGGGGTTTGGCCTACGAGCAGTACTTC.

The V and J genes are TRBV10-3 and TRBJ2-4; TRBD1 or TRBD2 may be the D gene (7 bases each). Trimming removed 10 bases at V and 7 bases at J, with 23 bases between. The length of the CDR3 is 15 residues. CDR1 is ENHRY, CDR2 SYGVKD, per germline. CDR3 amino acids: CATSPRGRGGNIQYF. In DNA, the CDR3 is TGTGCCACCTCTCCGCGGGGCAGGGGGGGGAACATTCAGTACTTC.

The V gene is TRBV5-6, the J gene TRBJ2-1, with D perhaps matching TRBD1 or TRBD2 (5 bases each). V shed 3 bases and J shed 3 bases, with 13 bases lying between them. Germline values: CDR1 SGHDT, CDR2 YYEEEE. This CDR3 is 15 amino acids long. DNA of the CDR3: TGTGCCAGCAGCTCAAGGGACGCTGGCTACAATGAGCAGTTCTTC. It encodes CASSSRDAGYNEQFF.